Shown below are 21 T cell receptor beta chains from a single sample sequenced in a study of control samples from healthy donors and cancer patients. TCRdb keeps only in-frame clones here, not all; method: immunoSEQ multiplex PCR. The data show fewer than 200,000 clones, approximately 95% seen once. The specimen was blood. The receptors come from a man between 18 and 35 years old in good health.

CDR3 in amino acids: CASSKGGLDRGLVGSNQPQHF. The CDR3 region has the DNA TGTGCCAGCAGCAAAGGGGGGTTGGACAGGGGGCTGGTTGGGAGCAATCAGCCCCAGCATTTT. The chain links TRBV21-1 to TRBJ1-5; TRBD1 is taken as the D call from the table, unchecked against the DNA. TRBV21-1 is labeled a pseudogene. The CDR3 runs to 21 residues.

This chain joins TRBV6-5 and TRBJ1-6; D gene uncertain. V was pared by 10 bases and J by 6 bases, with 10 bases between. This CDR3 contains 12 residues. Germline V gene sequence: CDR1 MNHEY, CDR2 SVGAGI. CDR3 bases: TGTGCCACCCAGGAGATTAATTCACCCCTCCACTTT. The encoded protein is CATQEINSPLHF.

The chain is built from TRBV6-1 and TRBJ1-5; possibly TRBD1 for D (5 bases). Germline assignment: CDR1 MNHNS and CDR2 SASEGT. The CDR3 extends over 17 amino acids. The V end was cut by 1 base, the J end by 0 bases, with 13 bases between. CDR3 nucleotides: TGTGCCAGCAGTGAAGGTTCCGGGGACCTTAGCAATCAGCCCCAGCATTTT. It yields the protein CASSEGSGDLSNQPQHF.

This chain links TRBV6-5 with TRBJ2-4; either TRBD1 or TRBD2 may fit D (6 bases each). The CDR3 is 14 amino acids. CDR1 is MNHEY and CDR2 is SVGAGI in the germline V gene. The V end lost 0 bases, the J end lost 8 bases, and 11 bases lay between the germline ends. This chain's CDR3 is CASSYSNREDIQYF. In nucleotides, the CDR3 is TGTGCCAGCAGTTACTCGAACAGGGAGGACATTCAGTACTTC.

The rearrangement uses TRBV9 and TRBJ1-3; TRBD1 matches 7 bases. V was clipped by 3 bases and J by 2 bases; unmatched bases: 8. The CDR3 runs to 16 residues. CDR1 and CDR2 from the germline V gene are SGDLS and YYNGEE. This CDR3 reads CASSDDRRGPGNTIYF. CDR3 in DNA: TGTGCCAGCAGCGACGACAGAAGGGGGCCTGGAAACACCATATATTTT. Filled out from reference TRBV9 and TRBJ1-3, the complete variable domain reads DSGVTQTPKHLITATGQRVTLRCSPRSGDLSVYWYQQSLDQGLQFLIQYYNGEERAKGNILERFSAQQFPDLHSELNLSSLELGDSALYFCASSDDRRGPGNTIYFGEGSWLTVV.

The chain couples TRBV6-4 to TRBJ2-1, with no clear D. Trimming shortened V by 2 bases and J by 6 bases, and 14 bases separated the two germline ends. The CDR3 consists of 15 residues. The germline gives CDR1 MRHNA, CDR2 SNTAGT. The CDR3 sequence is CASSDKPGQANEQFF. The CDR3 DNA reads as TGTGCCAGCAGTGACAAACCCGGCCAGGCCAATGAGCAGTTCTTC.

V gene TRBV20-1 combines with J gene TRBJ1-2; D is uncertain. Trimming shortened V by 3 bases and J by 4 bases, and 9 bases separated the two germline ends. The CDR3 is 12 amino acids. Germline V gives CDR1 DFQATT, CDR2 SNEGSKA (reference sequence). DNA for the CDR3: TGCAGTGCTAGTTTAGGATTCTATGGCTACACCTTC. The encoded protein is CSASLGFYGYTF.

J is TRBJ2-7 and V is TRBV5-4, with D unclear. Trimming cost V 0 bases and J 0 bases, with 10 bases left between them. CDR3 length equals 15 residues. The germline gives CDR1 SGHNT, CDR2 YYREEE (reference sequence). The CDR3 protein is CASSLDAGSSYEQYF. The CDR3 DNA reads TGTGCCAGCAGCTTGGATGCCGGTAGCTCCTACGAGCAGTACTTC.

This clone was observed a handful of times. The CDR3 nucleotides read TGTGCCAGCAGTGACGAGACAGGGGGAATAATAGATACGCAGTATTTT. Its protein is CASSDETGGIIDTQYF. The gene calls are TRBV2 and TRBJ2-3; 9 nucleotides align to TRBD1. The J segment lost 5 bases and the V segment lost 3 bases, leaving 9 bases of the junction unmatched. This CDR3 is built from 16 residues. Germline assignment: CDR1 SNHLY and CDR2 FYNNEI.

The chain couples TRBV18 to TRBJ2-3, with D possibly TRBD1 on 5 matching bases. Trimming took 7 bases from V and 2 from J, leaving 10 bases between them. The CDR3 is 13 amino acids. Germline V lookup: CDR1 KGHSH, CDR2 LQKENI. CDR3 DNA sequence: TGTGCCAGCTGTGCGGACACCACAGATACGCAGTATTTT. Translating it yields CASCADTTDTQYF.

The gene calls are TRBV18 and TRBJ2-1, with 8 bases lining up with TRBD2. This CDR3 contains 15 residues. Germline loops: CDR1 KGHSH, CDR2 LQKENI. V shed 4 bases and J 4 bases; nucleotides not matched to a gene: 6. Here the CDR3 reads CASSRTSGIYNEQFF. The CDR3, as DNA: TGTGCCAGCTCACGAACTAGCGGAATATACAATGAGCAGTTCTTC.

V is TRBV5-6 and J is TRBJ1-5; 11 bases are a match to TRBD1. Germline V CDR1 and CDR2: SGHDT, YYEEEE. The V segment lost 4 bases and the J segment 4 bases; nucleotides outside the gene matches: 13. CDR3 length: 18 residues. The CDR3 DNA follows: TGTGCCAGCAGCAAACGGACAGGGGGCAGGAGCAGGAATCAGCCCCAGCATTTT. This translates into CASSKRTGGRSRNQPQHF.

J is TRBJ2-2 and V is TRBV30, with D tentatively TRBD2 (6 bases). This CDR3 is 16 amino acids long. The V end lost 0 bases, the J end lost 2 bases, and 13 bases lay between the germline ends. The V gene's germline CDR1 is GTSNPN and CDR2 SVGIG (reference sequence). DNA for the CDR3: TGTGCCTGGAGTGTACGGGGGACGCTTAACACCGGGGAGCTGTTTTTT. It codes for CAWSVRGTLNTGELFF. Full variable domain (outside the CDR3, taken from reference TRBV30 and TRBJ2-2): SQTIHQWPATLVQPVGSPLSLECTVEGTSNPNLYWYRQAAGRGLQLLFYSVGIGQISSEVPQNLSASRPQDRQFILSSKKLLLSDSGFYLCAWSVRGTLNTGELFFGEGSRLTVL.

This chain links TRBV5-1 with TRBJ2-3; D gene uncertain. Trimming shortened V by 2 bases and J by 0 bases, and 10 bases separated the two germline ends. The CDR3 has 15 amino acids. In germline, CDR1 is SGHRS, CDR2 YFSETQ. The DNA of the CDR3 is TGCGCCAGCAGCTTTACAGACCCTAGCACAGATACGCAGTATTTT. Protein: CASSFTDPSTDTQYF.

This chain links TRBV2 with TRBJ2-5, with D perhaps matching TRBD1 (6 bases). Germline V gene data show CDR1 as SNHLY and CDR2 as FYNNEI. Trimming left V 5 bases short and J 4 bases short, with 11 bases between. The CDR3 contains 13 residues. CDR3 amino acids: CASSTGLRETQYF. DNA for the CDR3: TGTGCCAGCAGTACAGGGCTTAGAGAGACCCAGTACTTC.

CDR3 protein: CASSPGYLGGYTF. The CDR3 bases are TGTGCCAGCTCACCAGGATATCTCGGGGGCTACACCTTC. V and J are TRBV18 and TRBJ1-2; D gene unclear. Trimming left V 2 bases short and J 8 bases short, with 12 bases between. The CDR3 contains 13 residues. CDR1 and CDR2 (germline): KGHSH, LQKENI.

CDR3 region: CASSVDPGRPSEQYF. The CDR3 nucleotides read TGTGCCAGCAGCGTAGACCCAGGACGGCCTTCCGAGCAGTACTTC. The rearrangement uses TRBV9 and TRBJ2-7; D not resolved. The V gene lost 0 bases and the J gene lost 6 bases, with 16 bases spanning the gap. Germline V gives CDR1 SGDLS, CDR2 YYNGEE. CDR3 length equals 15 residues.

V gene TRBV6-5 combines with J gene TRBJ2-1, with TRBD1 matching 9 bases. Germline CDR1 MNHEY, CDR2 SVGAGI. The CDR3 contains 14 residues. The junction had 6 bases not matched to a gene; V was cut back by 5 bases and J by 7 bases. This chain's CDR3 is CASSRDRVVNEQFF. As DNA, the CDR3 is TGTGCCAGCAGTAGGGACAGGGTTGTAAATGAGCAGTTCTTC.

The V call is TRBV19, the J call TRBJ1-4, with D uncertain. The CDR3 sequence is 14 residues long. Germline CDR1 and CDR2: LNHDA and SQIVND (reference sequence). V gave up 2 bases and J gave up 0 bases, with 4 bases separating them. The CDR3 sequence is CASSITATNEKLFF. The DNA for the CDR3 is TGTGCCAGTAGTATAACTGCAACTAATGAAAAACTGTTTTTT.

This rearrangement joins TRBV18 to TRBJ2-7, with D tentatively TRBD1 or TRBD2 (5 bases each). Germline V gene data show CDR1 as KGHSH and CDR2 as LQKENI. This CDR3 has 15 amino acids. The V and J ends lost 0 bases and 2 bases respectively, with 11 bases between them. The CDR3 sequence: CASSPPRGAPYEQYF. CDR3 bases: TGTGCCAGCTCACCACCGAGAGGGGCCCCCTACGAGCAGTACTTC.

The CDR3 DNA reads TGTGCCTGGAGTGTACTCCGTGGGACGTTCGCGAACACCGGGGAGCTGTTTTTT. It encodes CAWSVLRGTFANTGELFF. The chain has TRBV30 and TRBJ2-2; D is perhaps TRBD1 or TRBD2 (5 bases each). V lost 0 bases, J lost 0 bases, and 17 bases lay in between. The length of the CDR3 is 18 residues. Germline values: CDR1 GTSNPN, CDR2 SVGIG (reference sequence).